The clone carrying this T cell receptor beta chain occurred a few times. This sample was included in a study of blood T cells in healthy people across ages. PBMCs numbering at least 7 million were isolated per sample. It was with a sample-barcoded 5' primer and a J-beta primer mix that a second PCR of about 6 to 12 cycles was run. Via MiXCR, TCRdb re-called the 5' RACE reads, giving one row per CDR3 protein. The repertoire consists of roughly 1 million distinct CDR3 sequences, with 20% to 25% occurring once and the leading ten covering 0.65% to 0.75%. CDR3 length: 15 residues. The germline V gene encodes CDR1 MNHEY and CDR2 SVGEGT. Another study also made use of these data, one on T cells of mothers and their children. Turning to that study: Over five children, together with their three healthy Caucasian mothers, made up the donors. Mothers and children who were related shared slightly more overlap than unrelated pairs, but not significantly more.

Sequencing used blood. The rearrangement links TRBV6-2 or TRBV6-3 to TRBJ2-5; D call uncertain. The better agreement between TRBJ2-1 and the DNA end casts doubt on the J call. This TCR came from a girl aged 2 to 9 in good health. For the CDR3, the DNA is TGTGCCAGCACCTCGAGAGGCTCCCGACCAGATGAGCAGTTCTTC. It yields the protein CASTSRGSRPDEQFF.